This note documents a single T cell receptor (beta chain) sequence. Other DNA sequences of this sample code for an identical CDR3. The record originates from a study of T cell changes during pregnancy in multiple sclerosis. This CDR3 comprises 11 residues. The germline V gene has CDR1 MNHEY and CDR2 SVGAGI. With 6 bases removed from V and 6 bases from J, the gap between germline ends came to 8 bases. The repertoire was sequenced with immunoSEQ multiplex PCR; TCRdb's copy has only in-frame clones and lacks some. The repertoire consists of about 120,000 clones, with 85% to 95% occurring once and the leading ten covering roughly 5.7%.

V usage is TRBV6-5 and J usage is TRBJ1-1; no clear D gene. Sequencing used peripheral blood, obtained before pregnancy. The TCR sequence derives from a female donor with multiple sclerosis, enrolled in a pregnancy study. The CDR3 loop reads CASSYGPEAFF. CDR3 nucleotides: TGTGCCAGCAGCTACGGCCCTGAAGCTTTCTTT.